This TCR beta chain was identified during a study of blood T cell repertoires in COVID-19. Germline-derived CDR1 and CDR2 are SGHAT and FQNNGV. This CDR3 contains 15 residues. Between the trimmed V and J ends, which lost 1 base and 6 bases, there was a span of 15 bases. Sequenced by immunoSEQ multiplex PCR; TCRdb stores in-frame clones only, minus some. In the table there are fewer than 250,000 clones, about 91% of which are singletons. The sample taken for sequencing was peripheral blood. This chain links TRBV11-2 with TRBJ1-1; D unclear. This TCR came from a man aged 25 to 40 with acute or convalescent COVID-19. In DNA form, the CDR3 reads TGTGCCAGCAGCTTAGTGTCGAGAGGTATCGCTGAAGCTTTCTTT. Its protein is CASSLVSRGIAEAFF.